One sample yielded the 3 T cell receptor beta chains listed below, sequenced in a study of shared clonotypes between healthy human individuals. CD45RO-negative cells were positively selected for CCR7, leaving out terminally differentiated effector memory CD45RA+ cells. Sequenced by immunoSEQ multiplex PCR; TCRdb stores in-frame clones only, minus some. The sample consists of 1.5 million to 2.5 million clones, about 95% of them appearing once. Sequencing was carried out using naive CD8+ T cells sorted from blood. The receptors here all came from a man aged 18 to 29 in good health.

The chain carries TRBV7-9 and TRBJ2-7, with a possible D match to TRBD1 (6 bases). Per the germline V gene, CDR1 is SEHNR and CDR2 is FQNEAQ (reference sequence). This CDR3 has 14 amino acids. V lost 4 bases to trimming and J lost 4 bases, with 14 bases between them. CDR3 amino acids: CASSSAGVAYEQYF. In DNA, the CDR3 is TGTGCCAGCAGCTCAGCAGGGGTAGCGTACGAGCAGTACTTC.

The chain uses TRBV6-1 and TRBJ1-6; D might be TRBD1 (6 bases). The V and J ends lost 4 bases and 8 bases respectively, with 18 bases between them. Germline V CDR1 and CDR2: MNHNS, SASEGT. The CDR3 consists of 16 residues. The CDR3 coding sequence is TGTGCCAGCAGTGCCGATATCCGGGGGCGGGATTCACCCCTCCACTTT. Amino acids: CASSADIRGRDSPLHF.

The V gene is TRBV29-1, the J gene TRBJ2-6; no definite D call. The CDR3 has 14 residues. Germline lookup yields CDR1 SQVTM and CDR2 ANQGSEA. V was clipped by 5 bases and J by 4 bases, with 12 bases between them. The CDR3 sequence: CSVLGVRGANVLTF. Here the CDR3 DNA reads TGCAGCGTTTTGGGCGTGAGGGGGGCCAACGTCCTGACTTTC.